A single sample gave rise to the 20 T cell receptor beta chains below, sequenced in a study of blood T cell repertoires in COVID-19. The method was immunoSEQ multiplex PCR; TCRdb's version includes in-frame clones alone and lacks a portion of them. The repertoire has about 60,000 clones, around 90% of them found once; the top ten carry over 13%. Specimen: peripheral blood. Receptors originate from a human donor with active COVID-19. The donor label of this sample is uncertain.

V usage is TRBV28 and J usage is TRBJ2-7, with no clear D. The CDR3 sequence is 11 residues long. Germline V gene sequence: CDR1 MDHEN, CDR2 SYDVKM. V shed 6 bases and J shed 4 bases, with 7 bases lying between them. The chain's CDR3 is CASSPGYEQYF. The CDR3 bases are TGTGCCAGCAGCCCCGGTTACGAGCAGTACTTC.

The chain links TRBV25-1 to TRBJ2-1; the match to TRBD2 covers 7 bases. V shed 8 bases and J 4 bases; nucleotides not matched to a gene: 8. Germline loops: CDR1 MGHDK, CDR2 SYGVNS. This CDR3 contains 14 residues. CDR3 residues: CASAPSGGYNEQFF. As DNA, the CDR3 is TGTGCCAGCGCTCCTAGCGGAGGATACAATGAGCAGTTCTTC. The full variable domain, in which reference TRBV25-1 and TRBJ2-1 provide the parts outside the CDR3, is EADIYQTPRYLVIGTGKKITLECSQTMGHDKMYWYQQDPGMELHLIHYSYGVNSTEKGDLSSESTVSRIRTEHFPLTLESARPSHTSQYLCASAPSGGYNEQFFGPGTRLTVL.

The chain couples TRBV20-1 to TRBJ2-7; TRBD2 matches at 11 bases. This CDR3 region has 13 residues. The ends lost 3 bases at V and 3 bases at J; junction bases unmatched: 1. Germline CDR1 is DFQATT and CDR2 is SNEGSKA (reference sequence). The CDR3 here is CSASLAGGYEQYF. The CDR3 DNA reads TGCAGTGCTAGTCTAGCGGGAGGCTACGAGCAGTACTTC.

This sequence joins TRBV29-1 and TRBJ1-1; no definite D call. Trimming pared 4 bases from V and 7 bases from J, leaving 10 bases between. Germline CDR1 is SQVTM and CDR2 is ANQGSEA. The CDR3 length is 11 residues. The CDR3 coding sequence is TGCAGCGTTGTCGAAGGCGGTGAAGCTTTCTTT. Translated, it gives CSVVEGGEAFF. Supplemented by reference TRBV29-1 and TRBJ1-1, the full variable domain reads SAVISQKPSRDICQRGTSLTIQCQVDSQVTMMFWYRQQPGQSLTLIATANQGSEATYESGFVIDKFPISRPNLTFSTLTVSNMSPEDSSIYLCSVVEGGEAFFGQGTRLTVV.

This clone was seen more than once but under ten times. CDR3 in amino acids: CASSWPVGQILYEQYV. The DNA for the CDR3 is TGCGCCAGCAGCTGGCCGGTGGGACAGATACTCTACGAGCAGTACGTC. The V gene is TRBV5-1, the J gene TRBJ2-7; 7 nucleotides agree with TRBD1. The trim removed 3 bases at V and 3 bases at J, leaving 12 bases unmatched. The CDR3 is 16 amino acids. Germline loops: CDR1 SGHRS, CDR2 YFSETQ.

Written as DNA, the CDR3 is TGTGCCAGCAGCGAGGGATGGGGCTACACCTTC. Its translation: CASSEGWGYTF. The chain combines TRBV12-3 or TRBV12-4 with TRBJ1-2, with D hard to call. The CDR3 loop spans 11 amino acids. Trimming removed 6 bases at V and 8 bases at J, with 10 bases between.

V is TRBV28 and J is TRBJ2-5, with a weak D call TRBD2 (6 bases). Germline V gene sequence: CDR1 MDHEN, CDR2 SYDVKM. The CDR3 sequence is 17 residues long. Trimming took off 7 bases at V and 4 bases at J, with 25 bases between the two ends. The CDR3 DNA is TGTGCCAGCACCCCCGCCTTAGGCGGAGGGCCGTTAGAGACCCAGTACTTC. Translation gives CASTPALGGGPLETQYF.

V is TRBV19 and J is TRBJ2-1; the match to TRBD2 covers 9 bases. There are 17 residues in the CDR3. Germline trimming cut 1 base from V and 12 bases from J; bases unmatched to any gene: 16. CDR1 and CDR2 from the germline V gene are LNHDA and SQIVND (reference sequence). In DNA, the CDR3 is TGTGCCAGTAGTATAGCTCCCCGTGCTAGCGGGGTTTTTGTGCAGTTCTTC. This gives the protein CASSIAPRASGVFVQFF.

The chain couples TRBV10-3 to TRBJ1-2, with a possible D match to TRBD1 (5 bases). V was pared by 0 bases and J by 4 bases, with 12 bases between. This CDR3 has 15 residues. Germline lookup yields CDR1 ENHRY and CDR2 SYGVKD. CDR3 sequence reads: CAISESRAGGYGYTF. The DNA for the CDR3 is TGTGCCATCAGTGAGTCGCGTGCGGGGGGCTATGGCTACACCTTC.

The chain recombines TRBV5-4 with TRBJ2-1; 9 nucleotides agree with TRBD2. The CDR3 consists of 15 residues. Per germline, CDR1 SGHNT and CDR2 YYREEE (reference sequence). The ends lost 2 bases at V and 0 bases at J; junction bases unmatched: 0. CDR3 amino acids: CASSFSGGSYNEQFF. CDR3 nucleotides: TGTGCCAGCAGCTTTAGCGGGGGCTCCTACAATGAGCAGTTCTTC.

The sample holds one count of this clone. The rearrangement links TRBV20-1 to TRBJ2-5, with 7 bases fitting TRBD1. CDR3 length: 13 amino acids. With V trimmed by 3 bases and J by 2 bases, 3 bases remained unmatched. CDR1 is DFQATT, CDR2 SNEGSKA, per germline (reference sequence). The CDR3 DNA reads as TGCAGTGCTAGTTCGGACAGGCAAGAGACCCAGTACTTC. It yields the protein CSASSDRQETQYF.

This clone was counted a few times. The genes are TRBV7-9 and TRBJ2-7, with a weak D call TRBD1 (6 bases). CDR3 size: 15 residues. V was clipped by 1 base and J by 5 bases, with 15 bases between them. The germline V gene has CDR1 SEHNR and CDR2 FQNEAQ (reference sequence). The CDR3 loop reads CASSLGYRALDEQYF. In DNA, the CDR3 is TGTGCCAGCAGCTTAGGATACAGGGCTCTCGACGAGCAGTACTTC.

This chain links TRBV5-1 with TRBJ2-1, with 10 bases identical to TRBD2. The germline gives CDR1 SGHRS, CDR2 YFSETQ. The CDR3 covers 15 residues. J lost 4 bases, V lost 4 bases, and 5 bases had no gene match. The CDR3 DNA is TGCGCCAGCAGCCAGGGGACTAGCGTATACAATGAGCAGTTCTTC. This encodes CASSQGTSVYNEQFF.

The chain employs TRBV6-5 and TRBJ2-7; D perhaps matches TRBD1 (5 bases). V lost 7 bases to trimming and J lost 3 bases, with 10 bases between them. Per the germline V gene, CDR1 is MNHEY and CDR2 is SVGAGI. The CDR3 runs 12 residues. The CDR3 here is CASTSDSYEQYF. Written as DNA, the CDR3 is TGTGCCAGCACGTCCGACAGCTACGAGCAGTACTTC.

The CDR3 DNA reads TGTGCCAGCAGTTTGAGGGGGGAAGCTTTCTTT. Its protein product is CASSLRGEAFF. The chain combines TRBV12-3 or TRBV12-4 with TRBJ1-1, with a tentative D call TRBD1 (6 bases). The CDR3 totals 11 residues. Trimming removed 3 bases from V and 8 bases from J, with 7 bases in between.

The chain has TRBV28 and TRBJ2-6; 7 bases match TRBD1. The V gene end was trimmed by 3 bases and the J gene end by 2 bases; junction bases not matched to a gene: 13. The V gene's germline CDR1 is MDHEN and CDR2 SYDVKM. The CDR3 extends over 19 amino acids. The CDR3 bases are TGTGCCAGCAGTTTGGCTGTTGGGCCAGGGGGTACTGGGGCCAACGTCCTGACTTTC. Translating gives CASSLAVGPGGTGANVLTF.

This chain uses TRBV28 with TRBJ2-7; a weak D match, TRBD2 (5 bases). Germline V gives CDR1 MDHEN, CDR2 SYDVKM. CDR3 length: 12 residues. V was clipped by 3 bases and J by 5 bases, with 8 bases between them. The CDR3 here is CASSLRADEQYF. The CDR3 DNA reads as TGTGCCAGCAGTTTGAGGGCTGACGAGCAGTACTTC.

The rearrangement links TRBV7-9 to TRBJ1-3; 8 bases are a match to TRBD1. Germline V gene lookup returns CDR1 SEHNR and CDR2 FQNEAQ (reference sequence). The CDR3 totals 17 residues. The V and J ends lost 3 bases and 4 bases, in that order; junction bases with no gene match: 11. CDR3 nucleotide sequence: TGTGCCAGCAGCTTCGCGACAGGGGCCTTGATAGGAAACACCATATATTTT. Encoded protein: CASSFATGALIGNTIYF. The entire variable domain, with the rest obtained from reference TRBV7-9 and TRBJ1-3, is as follows: DTGVSQNPRHKITKRGQNVTFRCDPISEHNRLYWYRQTLGQGPEFLTYFQNEAQLEKSRLLSDRFSAERPKGSFSTLEIQRTEQGDSAMYLCASSFATGALIGNTIYFGEGSWLTVV.

The chain is built from TRBV7-2 and TRBJ2-3; 9 positions match TRBD1. CDR3 length: 14 residues. The V gene's germline CDR1 is SGHTA and CDR2 FQGNSA. Losses at the gene ends were 5 bases for V and 6 bases for J; bases not matched to a gene: 6. The CDR3 DNA reads as TGTGCCAGCAGCCCCCGACAGGGGGGGGATACGCAGTATTTT. Amino acids: CASSPRQGGDTQYF.

V is TRBV6-6 and J is TRBJ2-5; TRBD2 matches at 13 bases. The CDR3 is made up of 15 amino acids. The junction had 8 bases not matched to a gene; V was cut back by 8 bases and J by 5 bases. The V gene's germline CDR1 is MNHNY and CDR2 SVGAGI (reference sequence). CDR3 region: CASGGLAGVLETQYF. CDR3 bases: TGTGCCAGCGGTGGACTAGCGGGAGTCCTGGAGACCCAGTACTTC.